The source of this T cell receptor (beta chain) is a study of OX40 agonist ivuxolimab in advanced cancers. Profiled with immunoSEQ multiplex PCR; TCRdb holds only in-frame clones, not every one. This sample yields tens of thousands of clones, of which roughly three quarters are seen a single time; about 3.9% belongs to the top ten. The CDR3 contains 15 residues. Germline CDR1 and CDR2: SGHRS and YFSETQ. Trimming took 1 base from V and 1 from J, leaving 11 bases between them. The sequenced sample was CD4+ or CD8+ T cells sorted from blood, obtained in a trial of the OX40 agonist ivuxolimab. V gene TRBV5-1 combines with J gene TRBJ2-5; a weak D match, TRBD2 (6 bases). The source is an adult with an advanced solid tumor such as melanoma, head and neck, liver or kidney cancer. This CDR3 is CASSLTSLFQETQYF. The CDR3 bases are TGCGCCAGCAGCTTGACTAGCTTGTTCCAAGAGACCCAGTACTTC. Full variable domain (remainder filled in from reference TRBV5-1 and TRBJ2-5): KAGVTQTPRYLIKTRGQQVTLSCSPISGHRSVSWYQQTPGQGLQFLFEYFSETQRNKGNFPGRFSGRQFSNSRSEMNVSTLELGDSALYLCASSLTSLFQETQYFGPGTRLLVL.